Below, one T cell receptor beta chain is given with its context. As yet, its antigen is unknown. Blood was drawn at about 2.6 ml per donor. CDR3 size: 12 residues. The germline CDR1 and CDR2 sequences are MNHNY and SVGAGI (reference sequence). The source of the sample is a study of monozygotic twins with inflammatory bowel disease. Study-level points and caveats: The data did not back a single strong IBD-associated clonotype or signal.

UMIs incorporating a 6-nucleotide sample barcode were appended by means of template switching. TCRdb re-called the 5' RACE reads and catalogs CDR3 proteins one per entry, DNA excluded. Its table records fewer than 550,000 distinct CDR3 sequences. Sequenced input: blood. The V and J genes are TRBV6-6 and TRBJ1-2; the D call from TCRdb, TRBD1, cannot be confirmed without DNA. The sequence derives from a human donor with ulcerative colitis or Crohn's disease, or a healthy co-twin of an affected twin (not recorded which). CDR3 loop: CALGQGASGYTF.